This passage covers 7 T cell receptor beta chains from one sample sequenced in a study of T cells in Graves' hyperthyroidism and ophthalmopathy. Amplified TCR beta CDR3 regions derived from RNA transcripts. When the TCR CDR3 underwent first-round RT-PCR, the HTBI primer set was used. MiXCR, applied by TCRdb to the multiplex PCR reads, yields one record per CDR3 protein. The sample lists hundreds of thousands of distinct CDR3 sequences; approximately 15% were seen once. Sample: blood. These receptors all stem from a woman between 50 and 59 years old with Graves' ophthalmopathy.

In this sample, this clonotype turned up many times. The chain is built from TRBV4-3 and TRBJ1-1, with D possibly matching TRBD1 (5 bases). Trimming took off 0 bases at V and 3 bases at J, with 14 bases between the two ends. This CDR3 is 16 amino acids long. Germline V gene data show CDR1 as LGHNA and CDR2 as YSLEER. CDR3 coding DNA: TGCGCCAGCAGCCAAGATGGCACTGGGACGGACACTGAAGCTTTCTTT. This sequence encodes CASSQDGTGTDTEAFF.

This clonotype showed up many times. The J gene is TRBJ1-5, the V gene TRBV28; 9 bases are shared with TRBD1. CDR1 and CDR2 from the germline V gene are MDHEN and SYDVKM. This CDR3 contains 15 residues. V gave up 3 bases and J gave up 3 bases; unmatched junction bases: 3. DNA of the CDR3: TGTGCCAGCAGTTTGGGGACAGGGAACAATCAGCCCCAGCATTTT. Translating gives CASSLGTGNNQPQHF. Using reference TRBV28 and TRBJ1-5 for the parts outside the CDR3, the full variable domain is DVKVTQSSRYLVKRTGEKVFLECVQDMDHENMFWYRQDPGLGLRLIYFSYDVKMKEKGDIPEGYSVSREKKERFSLILESASTNQTSMYLCASSLGTGNNQPQHFGDGTRLSIL.

The chain combines TRBV4-3 with TRBJ1-2; tentative D call: TRBD1 (5 bases). The CDR3 is 15 amino acids. The V gene lost 4 bases and the J gene lost 2 bases, with 14 bases spanning the gap. Germline loops: CDR1 LGHNA, CDR2 YSLEER. CDR3 residues: CASSLGTGRNYGYTF. In DNA form, the CDR3 reads TGCGCCAGCAGCCTTGGGACGGGACGGAACTATGGCTACACCTTC.

The rearrangement joins TRBV11-2 to TRBJ1-2; D is undetermined. The V end lost 2 bases, the J end lost 4 bases, and 8 bases lay between the germline ends. CDR1 and CDR2 from the germline V gene are SGHAT and FQNNGV. The CDR3 length is 13 residues. CDR3 sequence reads: CASSLQRSYGYTF. The CDR3 DNA sequence: TGTGCCAGCAGCTTACAGAGGTCCTATGGCTACACCTTC.

This clonotype was counted many times. The chain carries TRBV20-1 and TRBJ2-1; tentatively, D is TRBD2 (5 bases). This CDR3 region has 15 residues. CDR1 is DFQATT, CDR2 SNEGSKA, per germline (reference sequence). Between the trimmed V and J ends, which lost 0 bases and 0 bases, there was a span of 9 bases. The CDR3 DNA is TGCAGTGCTAGAGAGCCCGGGGTCTCCTACAATGAGCAGTTCTTC. Its protein product is CSAREPGVSYNEQFF.

The table lists this clonotype with many counts. The V gene is TRBV3-1, the J gene TRBJ2-1, with 14 bases identical to TRBD2. The V gene end was trimmed by 4 bases and the J gene end by 2 bases; junction bases not matched to a gene: 1. CDR3 length equals 16 residues. From germline, CDR1 is LGHDT and CDR2 YNNKEL (reference sequence). This CDR3 reads CASSLTSGRAYNEQFF. For the CDR3, the DNA is TGTGCCAGCAGCCTGACTAGCGGGAGGGCCTACAATGAGCAGTTCTTC.

The J gene is TRBJ2-7, the V gene TRBV14; D perhaps matches TRBD2 (6 bases). The CDR3 consists of 14 residues. Germline V lookup: CDR1 SGHDN, CDR2 FVKESK. The V end was cut by 10 bases, the J end by 7 bases, with 23 bases between. The chain's CDR3 is CATAHGTRAGEQYF. CDR3 sequence (DNA): TGTGCCACCGCGCACGGAACCCGCGCGGGAGAGCAGTACTTC.